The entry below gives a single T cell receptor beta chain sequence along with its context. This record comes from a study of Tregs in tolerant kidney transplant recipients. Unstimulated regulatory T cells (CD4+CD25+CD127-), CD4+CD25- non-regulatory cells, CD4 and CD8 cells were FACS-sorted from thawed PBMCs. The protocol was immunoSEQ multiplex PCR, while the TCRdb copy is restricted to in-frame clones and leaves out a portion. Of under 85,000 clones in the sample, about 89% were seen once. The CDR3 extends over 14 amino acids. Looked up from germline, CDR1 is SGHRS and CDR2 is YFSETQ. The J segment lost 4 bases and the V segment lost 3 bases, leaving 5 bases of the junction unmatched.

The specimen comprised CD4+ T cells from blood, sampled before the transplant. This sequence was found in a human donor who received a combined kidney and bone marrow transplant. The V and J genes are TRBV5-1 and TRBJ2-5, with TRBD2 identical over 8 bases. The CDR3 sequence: CASSSAGVGETQYF. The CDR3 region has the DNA TGCGCCAGCAGCTCAGCGGGGGTGGGAGAGACCCAGTACTTC.